Below are 30 T cell receptor beta chains sequenced from a single sample in a study of cytomegalovirus exposure and HLA in healthy donors (dated by TCRdb to the late 2010s). The library was generated by the immunoSEQ multiplex PCR assay. The multiplex PCR relied on a mix of 60 forward primers for TCR Vbeta segments and 13 reverse primers for TCR Jbeta segments. TCRdb took over this immuneACCESS table, retaining in-frame rearrangements with V and J assigned. Such tables are incomplete; in checked studies, under half of the missing clones stem from an unresolved V gene, and the remainder is unexplained. The sample data list 78,000 or so clones, and around 60% of these were observed just once. Of the sample, 3.5% to 4.5% falls within the top ten clones. Sequenced: PBMCs. The receptors here all came from a male donor in good health and CMV-seropositive.

The chain combines TRBV27 with TRBJ2-1; TRBD2 aligns across 9 bases. CDR1 is MNHEY, CDR2 SMNVEV, per germline (reference sequence). This CDR3 contains 14 residues. Unmatched junction bases numbered 4, after V lost 4 bases and J lost 6 bases. This CDR3 reads CASSSTSGPNEQFF. In nucleotides, the CDR3 is TGTGCCAGCAGTTCGACTAGCGGACCCAATGAGCAGTTCTTC.

This clone was observed a handful of times. The chain combines TRBV11-3 with TRBJ1-1; perhaps TRBD1 as D (5 bases). Germline lookup yields CDR1 SGHNT and CDR2 YENEEA. Trimming removed 5 bases at V and 8 bases at J, with 12 bases between. The CDR3 is 12 residues long. As DNA, the CDR3 is TGTGCCAGCAGCGGGCCCGACAGAGAAGCTTTCTTT. This sequence encodes CASSGPDREAFF.

As for this clone: Other DNA sequences from this sample encode an identical CDR3 as well. This chain uses TRBV5-8 with TRBJ2-7; possible D gene TRBD1, 7 bases. Deletions cut 6 bases from V and 4 bases from J, with 14 bases between. This CDR3 spans 13 amino acids. CDR1 SGHTS and CDR2 YDEGEE come from the germline V gene. CDR3 DNA sequence: TGTGCCAGCAACCCGACAGGGAGGTACGAGCAGTACTTC. Translated, it gives CASNPTGRYEQYF.

This clone was seen only once. V usage is TRBV28 and J usage is TRBJ2-7; perhaps TRBD1 as D (5 bases). Trimming removed 3 bases at V and 2 bases at J, with 23 bases between. The CDR3 loop spans 18 amino acids. Germline V gene data show CDR1 as MDHEN and CDR2 as SYDVKM. CDR3 nucleotides: TGTGCCAGCAGTTTGGAAGGGGATCGGACAAGAACCACCTACGAGCAGTACTTC. It specifies CASSLEGDRTRTTYEQYF.

The rearrangement links TRBV7-2 to TRBJ2-7, with D perhaps TRBD1 (6 bases). The CDR3 contains 15 residues. V dropped 0 bases and J dropped 3 bases, with 12 bases sitting between them. The V gene's germline CDR1 is SGHTA and CDR2 FQGNSA. This chain's CDR3 is CASSLAGQLVYEQYF. In DNA, the CDR3 is TGTGCCAGCAGCTTAGCAGGACAGCTTGTCTACGAGCAGTACTTC.

This sequence joins TRBV15 and TRBJ2-1; TRBD2 matches at 9 bases. The J segment lost 5 bases and the V segment lost 0 bases, leaving 5 bases of the junction unmatched. This CDR3 has 16 residues. The germline CDR1 and CDR2 sequences are LNHNV and YYDKDF (reference sequence). The CDR3 sequence is CATSRDQTSGNNEQFF. For the CDR3, the DNA is TGTGCCACCAGCAGAGATCAGACTAGCGGCAACAATGAGCAGTTCTTC. Combining the CDR3 with reference TRBV15 and TRBJ2-1 gives the whole variable domain DAMVIQNPRYQVTQFGKPVTLSCSQTLNHNVMYWYQQKSSQAPKLLFHYYDKDFNNEADTPDNFQSRRPNTSFCFLDIRSPGLGDTAMYLCATSRDQTSGNNEQFFGPGTRLTVL.

There are a few counts of this clone. V usage is TRBV28 and J usage is TRBJ1-2; a weak D match, TRBD1 (6 bases). Germline-derived CDR1 and CDR2 are MDHEN and SYDVKM. The V end lost 10 bases, the J end lost 5 bases, and 17 bases lay between the germline ends. The CDR3 is made up of 13 amino acids. CDR3 sequence reads: CATTRQANYGYTF. Here the CDR3 DNA reads TGTGCCACCACCCGACAGGCCAATTATGGCTACACCTTC.

V usage is TRBV5-1 and J usage is TRBJ2-5; 10 bases agree with TRBD1. Germline V gene data show CDR1 as SGHRS and CDR2 as YFSETQ. The V segment lost 9 bases and the J segment 6 bases; nucleotides outside the gene matches: 8. The CDR3 consists of 13 residues. CDR3 loop: CANPGQGKKTQYF. Written as DNA, the CDR3 is TGCGCCAACCCGGGACAGGGGAAGAAGACCCAGTACTTC.

The chain uses TRBV5-1 and TRBJ1-6; a possible D gene is TRBD1 (5 bases). CDR1 and CDR2 (germline): SGHRS, YFSETQ. The CDR3 spans 14 residues. V was clipped by 7 bases and J by 9 bases, with 17 bases between them. CDR3 protein: CASSDIPGGSPLHF. The CDR3 region has the DNA TGCGCCAGCTCGGACATACCGGGGGGTTCACCCCTCCACTTT.

This clone was seen more than once but under ten times. The V call is TRBV7-8, the J call TRBJ2-2, with 8 positions matching TRBD2. Germline V CDR1 and CDR2: SGHVS, FQNEAQ. This CDR3 has 19 amino acids. Germline trimming cut 4 bases from V and 3 bases from J; bases unmatched to any gene: 16. In DNA, the CDR3 is TGTGCCAGCAGCTACTCGGCACTAGCGGTCCGTGGAGACACCGGGGAGCTGTTTTTT. Protein product: CASSYSALAVRGDTGELFF.

This chain links TRBV30 with TRBJ1-5; D remains unclear. Per germline, CDR1 GTSNPN and CDR2 SVGIG (reference sequence). The CDR3 is made up of 19 amino acids. V gave up 0 bases and J gave up 3 bases, with 24 bases separating them. CDR3 nucleotides: TGTGCCTGGAGTGTCCTTCCTTGGGAGACCGGGAAAGACAATCAGCCCCAGCATTTT. Its translation: CAWSVLPWETGKDNQPQHF.

The V call is TRBV7-2, the J call TRBJ2-2, with 8 bases lining up with TRBD2. The CDR3 spans 17 residues. CDR1 is SGHTA, CDR2 FQGNSA, per germline. The trim removed 5 bases at V and 2 bases at J, leaving 10 bases unmatched. CDR3 residues: CASSPIPSGYNTGELFF. CDR3 DNA: TGTGCCAGCAGCCCCATCCCTAGCGGGTATAACACCGGGGAGCTGTTTTTT.

The gene calls are TRBV14 and TRBJ1-2; 8 bases align to TRBD1. Germline trimming cut 0 bases from V and 6 bases from J; bases unmatched to any gene: 6. Germline assignment: CDR1 SGHDN and CDR2 FVKESK. The CDR3 contains 15 residues. The CDR3 DNA sequence: TGTGCCAGCAGCCAAGACCTCAGGGGGCTTGATGGCTACACCTTC. Translation gives CASSQDLRGLDGYTF.

This clone was seen more than once but under ten times. The chain combines TRBV13 with TRBJ2-2, with a tentative D call TRBD1 (5 bases). With 2 bases removed from V and 4 bases from J, the gap between germline ends came to 8 bases. CDR3 length: 14 residues. Per germline, CDR1 PRHDT and CDR2 FYEKMQ (reference sequence). CDR3 amino acids: CASSLQQATGELFF. CDR3 in DNA: TGTGCCAGCAGCTTACAACAGGCCACCGGGGAGCTGTTTTTT.

This clone was counted only a few times. This chain's CDR3 is CASSAGTSYEQYF. CDR3 nucleotides: TGTGCCAGCAGTGCCGGGACATCCTACGAGCAGTACTTC. The chain carries TRBV6-5 and TRBJ2-7; D possibly corresponds to TRBD1 (6 bases). The length of the CDR3 is 13 residues. The germline V gene encodes CDR1 MNHEY and CDR2 SVGAGI. V was cut by 5 bases and J by 1 base, with 9 bases left in between.

The genes are TRBV27 and TRBJ2-3; D might be TRBD1 (5 bases). Trimming took 0 bases from V and 1 from J, leaving 8 bases between them. Germline V gene data show CDR1 as MNHEY and CDR2 as SMNVEV (reference sequence). This CDR3 spans 15 amino acids. The DNA for the CDR3 is TGTGCCAGCAGTTTATCGGTCAGGGGCACAGATACGCAGTATTTT. This gives the protein CASSLSVRGTDTQYF.

This chain connects TRBV19 to TRBJ1-1; D uncertain. Germline V CDR1 and CDR2: LNHDA, SQIVND (reference sequence). Trimming took off 1 base at V and 6 bases at J, with 9 bases between the two ends. The CDR3 has 13 residues. In DNA form, the CDR3 reads TGTGCCAGTAGTATAGCTGACAACCCTGAAGCTTTCTTT. This translates into CASSIADNPEAFF.

The chain carries TRBV14 and TRBJ1-1, with D possibly being TRBD1 (5 bases). The CDR3 contains 17 residues. Per germline, CDR1 SGHDN and CDR2 FVKESK. V was shortened by 4 bases and J by 5 bases, with 23 bases between the two germline ends. CDR3: CASSPGLRRSRRTEAFF. The DNA for the CDR3 is TGTGCCAGCAGCCCGGGACTTCGGCGATCAAGGAGGACTGAAGCTTTCTTT.

This clone was detected a few times. The J gene is TRBJ2-1, the V gene TRBV5-5; TRBD2 aligns across 10 bases. From germline, CDR1 is SGHKS and CDR2 YYEKEE (reference sequence). The ends lost 4 bases at V and 4 bases at J; junction bases unmatched: 8. The CDR3 is made up of 16 amino acids. The CDR3 spells CASSLSGTSAYNEQFF. The CDR3 DNA reads as TGTGCCAGCAGCCTCTCCGGGACTAGCGCGTACAATGAGCAGTTCTTC.

The chain links TRBV27 to TRBJ1-1, with 8 bases aligning to TRBD1. Germline trimming cut 7 bases from V and 1 base from J; bases unmatched to any gene: 2. The CDR3 is 13 residues long. Per the germline V gene, CDR1 is MNHEY and CDR2 is SMNVEV (reference sequence). The CDR3 loop reads CASTRGQNTEAFF. The CDR3 DNA is TGTGCCAGCACCAGGGGGCAGAACACTGAAGCTTTCTTT.

The genes are TRBV11-2 and TRBJ2-1; no clear D. V lost 10 bases, J lost 3 bases, and 7 bases lay in between. This CDR3 contains 11 residues. Germline lookup yields CDR1 SGHAT and CDR2 FQNNGV. The CDR3 DNA reads as TGTGCCATCATTAGCTACAATGAGCAGTTCTTC. It yields the protein CAIISYNEQFF.

The chain links TRBV13 to TRBJ2-1; no reliable D call. The V end lost 5 bases, the J end lost 4 bases, and 6 bases lay between the germline ends. Germline V gene data show CDR1 as PRHDT and CDR2 as FYEKMQ (reference sequence). The CDR3 is made up of 12 amino acids. The CDR3 DNA reads TGTGCCAGCAGCCCCGGTTACAATGAGCAGTTCTTC. Translated, it gives CASSPGYNEQFF. Full variable domain (rest looked up from reference TRBV13 and TRBJ2-1): AAGVIQSPRHLIKEKRETATLKCYPIPRHDTVYWYQQGPGQDPQFLISFYEKMQSDKGSIPDRFSAQQFSDYHSELNMSSLELGDSALYFCASSPGYNEQFFGPGTRLTVL.

This chain connects TRBV19 to TRBJ1-1; D is undetermined. CDR3 length equals 13 residues. Trimming removed 5 bases from V and 4 bases from J, with 11 bases in between. Germline V gene sequence: CDR1 LNHDA, CDR2 SQIVND (reference sequence). The CDR3: CASSEQPSTEAFF. The DNA for the CDR3 is TGTGCCAGTAGTGAACAGCCGAGCACTGAAGCTTTCTTT.

The rearrangement joins TRBV27 to TRBJ2-7, with 7 bases matching TRBD1. Germline CDR1 is MNHEY and CDR2 is SMNVEV (reference sequence). Unmatched junction bases numbered 4, after V lost 5 bases and J lost 3 bases. The CDR3 has 13 residues. The chain's CDR3 is CASSTGVLYEQYF. In nucleotides, the CDR3 is TGTGCCAGCAGTACAGGGGTTCTCTACGAGCAGTACTTC.

This clone was seen a handful of times. The chain has TRBV27 and TRBJ1-1; D gene ambiguous. Per the germline V gene, CDR1 is MNHEY and CDR2 is SMNVEV (reference sequence). Trimming removed 4 bases from V and 1 base from J, with 16 bases in between. The CDR3 totals 16 residues. The CDR3 region is CASSSPQTRKNTEAFF. The CDR3, as DNA: TGTGCCAGCAGTTCCCCCCAGACCAGGAAGAACACTGAAGCTTTCTTT.

This clone was seen only once. J is TRBJ2-1 and V is TRBV30; D is uncertain. Per the germline V gene, CDR1 is GTSNPN and CDR2 is SVGIG (reference sequence). With 4 bases removed from V and 5 bases from J, the gap between germline ends came to 12 bases. The CDR3 length is 13 residues. The CDR3 loop reads CAWISVGDNEQFF. The CDR3 nucleotides are TGTGCCTGGATTTCAGTTGGAGACAATGAGCAGTTCTTC.

This clone showed up just a few times. The genes are TRBV14 and TRBJ2-3; D call uncertain. Germline values: CDR1 SGHDN, CDR2 FVKESK. The CDR3 spans 13 residues. V lost 1 base, J lost 7 bases, and 9 bases lay in between. The CDR3 loop is CASSQGSVNTQYF. Here the CDR3 DNA reads TGTGCCAGCAGCCAAGGGTCGGTTAATACGCAGTATTTT.

The rearrangement links TRBV4-1 to TRBJ1-1, with D tentatively TRBD1 (5 bases). The CDR3 is 16 amino acids. Germline V gives CDR1 MGHRA, CDR2 YSYEKL. V was trimmed by 0 bases and J by 1 base, leaving 12 bases between them. The CDR3 reads CASSQEIMGQNTEAFF. The CDR3 bases are TGCGCCAGCAGCCAAGAAATAATGGGGCAGAACACTGAAGCTTTCTTT.

This chain uses TRBV7-9 with TRBJ2-3, with 12 bases aligning to TRBD2. The CDR3 is 18 residues long. Trimming removed 1 base from V and 4 bases from J; junction bases left unmatched: 9. Germline-derived CDR1 and CDR2 are SEHNR and FQNEAQ (reference sequence). CDR3 in DNA: TGTGCCAGCAGCTTAGGGGTAACTAGCGGGAGGAGCCCAGATACGCAGTATTTT. It encodes CASSLGVTSGRSPDTQYF. Complete variable domain (other parts from reference TRBV7-9 and TRBJ2-3): DTGVSQNPRHKITKRGQNVTFRCDPISEHNRLYWYRQTLGQGPEFLTYFQNEAQLEKSRLLSDRFSAERPKGSFSTLEIQRTEQGDSAMYLCASSLGVTSGRSPDTQYFGPGTRLTVL.

The rearrangement links TRBV5-8 to TRBJ2-4; the D is unclear. V shed 0 bases and J shed 0 bases, with 10 bases lying between them. Germline V gene sequence: CDR1 SGHTS, CDR2 YDEGEE. This CDR3 region has 16 residues. The CDR3 nucleotides read TGTGCCAGCAGCTTGGGCCCGAGCCTAGCCAAAAACATTCAGTACTTC. It codes for CASSLGPSLAKNIQYF. The full variable domain, with the rest looked up from reference TRBV5-8 and TRBJ2-4, is EAGVTQSPTHLIKTRGQQATLRCSPISGHTSVYWYQQALGLGLQFLLWYDEGEERNRGNFPPRFSGRQFPNYSSELNVNALELEDSALYLCASSLGPSLAKNIQYFGAGTRLSVL.